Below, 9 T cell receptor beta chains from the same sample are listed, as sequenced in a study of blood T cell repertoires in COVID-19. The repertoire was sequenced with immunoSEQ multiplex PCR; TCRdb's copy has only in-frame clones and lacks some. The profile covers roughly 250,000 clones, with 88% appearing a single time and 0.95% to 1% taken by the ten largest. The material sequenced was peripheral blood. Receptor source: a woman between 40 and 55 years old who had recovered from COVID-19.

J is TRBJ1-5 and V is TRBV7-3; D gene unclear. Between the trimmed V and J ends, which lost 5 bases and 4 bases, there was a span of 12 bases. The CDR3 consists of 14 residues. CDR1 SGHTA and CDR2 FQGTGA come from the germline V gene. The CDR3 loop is CASSPSGGNQPQHF. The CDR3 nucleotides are TGTGCCAGCAGCCCTAGTGGAGGAAATCAGCCCCAGCATTTT.

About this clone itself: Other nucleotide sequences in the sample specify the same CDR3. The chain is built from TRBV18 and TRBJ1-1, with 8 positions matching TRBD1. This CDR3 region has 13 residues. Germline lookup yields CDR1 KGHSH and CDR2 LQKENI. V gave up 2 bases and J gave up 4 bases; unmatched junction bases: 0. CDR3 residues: CASSPTGGTEAFF. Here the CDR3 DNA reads TGTGCCAGCTCACCAACAGGGGGCACTGAAGCTTTCTTT.

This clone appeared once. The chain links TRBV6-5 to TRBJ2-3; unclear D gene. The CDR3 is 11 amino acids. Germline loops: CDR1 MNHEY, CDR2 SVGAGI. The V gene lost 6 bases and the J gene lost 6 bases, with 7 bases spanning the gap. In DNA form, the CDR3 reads TGTGCCAGCAGCCCCCGGGATACGCAGTATTTT. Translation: CASSPRDTQYF.

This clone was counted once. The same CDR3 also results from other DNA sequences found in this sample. The CDR3 spells CASSPGGGETQYF. The DNA for the CDR3 is TGCGCCAGCAGCCCCGGGGGGGGAGAGACCCAGTACTTC. The rearrangement joins TRBV5-1 to TRBJ2-5; 8 bases match TRBD2. CDR3 length: 13 residues. CDR1 SGHRS and CDR2 YFSETQ come from the germline V gene. V lost 4 bases and J lost 4; bases outside the gene matches: 3.

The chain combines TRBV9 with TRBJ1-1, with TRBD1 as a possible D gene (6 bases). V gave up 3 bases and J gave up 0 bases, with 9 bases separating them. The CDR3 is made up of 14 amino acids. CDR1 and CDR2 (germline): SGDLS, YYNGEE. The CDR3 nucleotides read TGTGCCAGCAGCGCGGGACACATGAACACTGAAGCTTTCTTT. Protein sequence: CASSAGHMNTEAFF.

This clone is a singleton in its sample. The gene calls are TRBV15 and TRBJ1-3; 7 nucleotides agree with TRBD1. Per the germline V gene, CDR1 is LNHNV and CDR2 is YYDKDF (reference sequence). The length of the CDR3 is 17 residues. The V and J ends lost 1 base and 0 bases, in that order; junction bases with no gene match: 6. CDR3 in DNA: TGTGCCACCAGCAGAGGGGACAGACGAACCTCTGGAAACACCATATATTTT. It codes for CATSRGDRRTSGNTIYF.

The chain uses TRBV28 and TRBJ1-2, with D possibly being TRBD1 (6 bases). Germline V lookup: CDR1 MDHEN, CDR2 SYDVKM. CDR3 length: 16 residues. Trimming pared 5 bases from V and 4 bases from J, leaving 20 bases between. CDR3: CASSLPGAAAGYGYTF. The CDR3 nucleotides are TGTGCCAGCAGTCTCCCAGGGGCCGCCGCGGGCTATGGCTACACCTTC.

CDR3 in amino acids: CSAQRDTEAFF. The CDR3 DNA sequence: TGCAGCGCACAGCGGGACACTGAAGCTTTCTTT. This chain links TRBV29-1 with TRBJ1-1; no reliable D call. The germline CDR1 and CDR2 sequences are SQVTM and ANQGSEA. The V end was cut by 7 bases, the J end by 3 bases, with 9 bases between. The CDR3 consists of 11 residues. Full variable domain (outside the CDR3, taken from reference TRBV29-1 and TRBJ1-1): SAVISQKPSRDICQRGTSLTIQCQVDSQVTMMFWYRQQPGQSLTLIATANQGSEATYESGFVIDKFPISRPNLTFSTLTVSNMSPEDSSIYLCSAQRDTEAFFGQGTRLTVV.

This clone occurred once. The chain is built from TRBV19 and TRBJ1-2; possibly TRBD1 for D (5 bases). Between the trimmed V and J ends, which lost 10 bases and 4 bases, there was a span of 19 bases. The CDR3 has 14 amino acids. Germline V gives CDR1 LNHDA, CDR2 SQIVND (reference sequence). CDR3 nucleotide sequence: TGTGCCACCCAGGAGCGGGGCAGCCTCTATGGCTACACCTTC. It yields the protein CATQERGSLYGYTF. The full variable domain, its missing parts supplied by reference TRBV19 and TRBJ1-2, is DGGITQSPKYLFRKEGQNVTLSCEQNLNHDAMYWYRQDPGQGLRLIYYSQIVNDFQKGDIAEGYSVSREKKESFPLTVTSAQKNPTAFYLCATQERGSLYGYTFGSGTRLTVV.